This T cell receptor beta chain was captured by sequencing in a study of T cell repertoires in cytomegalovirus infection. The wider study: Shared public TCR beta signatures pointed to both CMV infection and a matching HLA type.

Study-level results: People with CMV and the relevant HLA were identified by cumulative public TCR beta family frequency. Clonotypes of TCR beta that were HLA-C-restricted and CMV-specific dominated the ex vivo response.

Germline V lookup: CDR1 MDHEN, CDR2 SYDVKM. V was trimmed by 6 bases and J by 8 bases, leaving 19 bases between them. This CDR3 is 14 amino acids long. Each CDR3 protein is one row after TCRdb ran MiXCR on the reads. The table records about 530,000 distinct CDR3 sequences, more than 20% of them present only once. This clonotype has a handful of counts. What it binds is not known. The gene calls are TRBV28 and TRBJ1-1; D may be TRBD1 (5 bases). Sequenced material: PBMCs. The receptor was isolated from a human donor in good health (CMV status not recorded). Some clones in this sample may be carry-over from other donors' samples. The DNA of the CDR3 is TGTGCCAGCAGCAATCCCCGTCAGGGTAAGGAAGCTTTCTTT. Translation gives CASSNPRQGKEAFF.